This T cell receptor (beta chain) was found in a study of T cell responses to AZD1222 COVID-19 vaccine. Study-level background: Second-dose groups at about 4 or about 12 weeks were pooled.

TCRdb's copy holds only in-frame clones and misses some; the assay was immunoSEQ multiplex PCR. This table has about 130,000 clones, approximately 86% appearing once. Study-wide findings and caveats: Spike regions recognized by vaccine-associated CD4 TCRs spanned the protein, led by 160-218 and 743-854. Clonal diversity was possibly underestimated; the donors were predominantly white British and more often female.

The CDR3 consists of 15 residues. V lost 0 bases, J lost 5 bases, and 14 bases lay in between. CDR1 is SGHRS, CDR2 YFSETQ, per germline. About this clone: Its antigen remains unidentified.

V is TRBV5-1 and J is TRBJ2-5; D is possibly TRBD1 (6 bases). The receptor was isolated from an adult in good health. The input for sequencing was peripheral blood, taken on day 0 of AZD1222 vaccination. The CDR3 sequence: CASSLGGQRAETQYF. The CDR3 DNA reads as TGCGCCAGCAGCTTGGGGGGACAAAGGGCCGAGACCCAGTACTTC.